The 3 T cell receptor beta chains below all came from one sample that was sequenced in a study of shared clonotypes between healthy human individuals. Only in-frame clones appear in the TCRdb table, and some are missing; sequencing was by immunoSEQ multiplex PCR. The repertoire consists of around 600,000 clones, with more than 95% occurring once and the leading ten covering approximately 0.057%. Sequenced input: naive CD4+ T cells sorted from blood. This sample's subset: CD45RA+ positively selected. The origin of the receptors is a woman in her twenties or thirties in good health.

This clone was counted a few times. V gene TRBV7-2 combines with J gene TRBJ1-5; no firm D call. The CDR3 is made up of 13 amino acids. With 1 base removed from V and 3 bases from J, the gap between germline ends came to 4 bases. CDR1 and CDR2 from the germline V gene are SGHTA and FQGNSA. The CDR3 protein is CASSLVTNQPQHF. In nucleotides, the CDR3 is TGTGCCAGCAGCTTAGTTACCAATCAGCCCCAGCATTTT.

This rearrangement joins TRBV19 to TRBJ1-2, with D possibly being TRBD1 (5 bases). Germline V gives CDR1 LNHDA, CDR2 SQIVND (reference sequence). The V end lost 9 bases, the J end lost 3 bases, and 14 bases lay between the germline ends. This CDR3 is built from 13 residues. This CDR3 is CASYRQGYYGYTF. CDR3 DNA sequence: TGTGCCAGCTACCGGCAGGGATACTATGGCTACACCTTC.

The rearrangement links TRBV5-1 to TRBJ2-5; 8 bases line up with TRBD1. The CDR3 covers 13 residues. Germline values: CDR1 SGHRS, CDR2 YFSETQ. The trim removed 1 base at V and 5 bases at J, leaving 1 base unmatched. CDR3 amino acids: CASSLWTGETQYF. In DNA, the CDR3 is TGCGCCAGCAGCTTGTGGACAGGGGAGACCCAGTACTTC.